The rows below give T cell receptor beta chains drawn from one sample of a study of blood T cells in healthy people across ages. A single record per CDR3 protein comes from TCRdb applying MiXCR to the 5' RACE reads. The sample carries about 1.4 million distinct CDR3 sequences, approximately 59% recorded once. The sequenced material came from blood. These receptors originate from a man aged 18 to 30 in good health. Both conserved end residues are trimmed from each CDR3. Fields, in order: J gene, V gene, CDR3 protein.

>TRBJ1-3|TRBV4-3
ASSQETGSGGNTIY
>TRBJ2-1|TRBV20-1
SVNPGLANNEQF
>TRBJ2-2|TRBV20-1
SALGGAGLNTGELF
>TRBJ2-3|TRBV12-3/TRBV12-4
ASSSSHRTDTQY
>TRBJ2-5|TRBV5-1
ASSLSKMETQY
>TRBJ1-6|TRBV7-9
ASSPTLTGIDNSPLH
>TRBJ2-1|TRBV10-3
AIRGGLAGVNEQF
>TRBJ2-4|TRBV7-9
ASSLYSDPSAEQY
>TRBJ1-2|TRBV7-9
ASSSTHGGRIYYGYT
>TRBJ1-1|TRBV3-1
ASSQQGRGTEAF
>TRBJ2-7|TRBV7-2
ASSYDRKSYEQY
>NA|TRBV10-2
ASSVDLYEQY
>TRBJ2-5|TRBV9
ASSVGGETQY
>TRBJ2-5|TRBV6-6
ASSYESGVVGQETQY
>TRBJ2-7|TRBV20-1
SAIPGDRVSYEQY
>TRBJ2-3|TRBV29-1
SVDPNTQY
>TRBJ2-3|TRBV29-1
SVEISGADTQY
>TRBJ1-2|TRBV6-2/TRBV6-3
ASSYLDRTINYGYT
>TRBJ1-1|TRBV7-2
ASSLARRTF
>TRBJ2-4|TRBV25-1
ASSDGGRENIQY
>TRBJ1-5|TRBV12-3/TRBV12-4
ASTGIGNQPQH
>TRBJ2-3|TRBV7-2
ASSPLDSSTADTQY
>TRBJ2-6|TRBV7-9
ASPRTGVSGANVLT
>TRBJ2-5|TRBV7-9
ASSRLYQETQY
>NA|TRBV7-2
TCSRLANGETQY
>TRBJ2-1|TRBV7-7
ASSLDQSSYNEQF
>TRBJ2-1|TRBV7-9
ASSWTSGDYNEQF
>TRBJ1-2|TRBV11-2
ASSRGGGYGYT
>TRBJ2-1|TRBV20-1
SARGGAAYNEQF
>TRBJ1-1|TRBV12-3/TRBV12-4
ASSPRPGTGFTEAF
>NA|TRBV12-3/TRBV12-4
ASSKGPTRTQY
>TRBJ1-4|TRBV4-3
ASSPQATTNEKLF
>TRBJ2-1|TRBV2
ASIESLAGVGAPGRSYNEQF
>TRBJ2-7|TRBV28
ASSYTTGTPYEQY
>TRBJ2-1|TRBV29-1
SVTGFEQF
>TRBJ1-5|TRBV6-1
ASSATGTGGQPQH
>TRBJ1-1|TRBV6-6
ASSYRSADEAF
>NA|TRBV6-2/TRBV6-3
ASSYSSGSTYEQY
>TRBJ2-3|TRBV9
ASSSGQHPRTDTQY
>TRBJ1-2|TRBV6-6
ASSYSGPGYT
>TRBJ2-5|TRBV12-3/TRBV12-4
ASSSILEGQKETQY
>TRBJ2-5|TRBV29-1
SVERVQETRY
>TRBJ1-1|TRBV5-1
ASSVVTAKTEAF
>NA|TRBV2
ASNYPGRVLGNEQY
>TRBJ2-1|TRBV4-1
ASSQNNEQF
>TRBJ2-7|TRBV20-1
SAYRDGSYEQY
>TRBJ1-2|TRBV29-1
SVTGDTFYGYT